In its sample, the clone carrying this TCR beta chain ranks as medium-sized. The antigen remains undetermined. Losses at the gene ends were 2 bases for V and 2 bases for J; bases not matched to a gene: 1. The CDR3 is made up of 14 amino acids. The V gene's germline CDR1 is GTSNPN and CDR2 SVGIG (reference sequence). These data are taken from a study of cytomegalovirus exposure and HLA in healthy donors. General study points: Cytomegalovirus status was reportedly diagnosed by the classifier with high specificity and sensitivity.

The primer mix had 60 Vbeta and 13 Jbeta primers. Source study methods: A later analysis counted 80 million or so unique TCR beta chains, about 11 million shared. Clones were read by immunoSEQ multiplex PCR, and TCRdb kept only the in-frame ones, dropping some. That table is the source of V, J and clone size, and D and trimming were worked out from the DNA. The repertoire holds under 150,000 clones, with 79% as singletons. V usage is TRBV30 and J usage is TRBJ2-7; 12 positions agree with TRBD2. The source is a man between 18 and 35 years old in good health and CMV-seronegative. Material: PBMCs. The DNA of the CDR3 is TGTGCCTGGAGTTGGACTAGCGGGACCTACGAGCAGTACTTC. Its protein product is CAWSWTSGTYEQYF.